These 15 T cell receptor beta chains came from one sample sequenced in a study of cytomegalovirus exposure and HLA in healthy donors. PCR primers comprised 60 Vbeta and 13 Jbeta primers. Clones were read by immunoSEQ multiplex PCR, and TCRdb kept only the in-frame ones, dropping some. The sample holds approximately 170,000 clones; just over 75% are singletons and the top ten take about 1.6%. Sequenced material: PBMCs. These receptors were taken from a middle-aged man in good health and CMV-seronegative.

The CDR3 spells CASNRQGRGSYNEQFF. CDR3 sequence (DNA): TGTGCCAGTAACCGACAGGGCCGTGGCTCCTACAATGAGCAGTTCTTC. This rearrangement joins TRBV19 to TRBJ2-1, with TRBD1 identical over 7 bases. The CDR3 runs 16 residues. The J segment lost 0 bases and the V segment lost 7 bases, leaving 9 bases of the junction unmatched. CDR1 and CDR2 (germline): LNHDA, SQIVND (reference sequence).

The CDR3 bases are TGTGCCAGCTCACCACCTAGCTTCGCAGATACGCAGTATTTT. Amino acids: CASSPPSFADTQYF. This chain uses TRBV18 with TRBJ2-3, with unresolved D. V gave up 0 bases and J gave up 4 bases, with 8 bases separating them. The CDR3 is 14 residues long. Germline CDR1 is KGHSH and CDR2 is LQKENI.

This chain joins TRBV29-1 and TRBJ2-1; 15 bases map to TRBD2. This CDR3 comprises 14 residues. Germline V gene data show CDR1 as SQVTM and CDR2 as ANQGSEA. Trimming removed 6 bases from V and 4 bases from J; junction bases left unmatched: 1. CDR3 sequence: CSVGLAGGYNEQFF. Written as DNA, the CDR3 is TGCAGCGTCGGACTAGCGGGAGGGTACAATGAGCAGTTCTTC.

Concerning this clone itself: At one end, the junction sequence differs from germline, possibly due to a read error. Other DNA sequences in the sample encode the same CDR3. DNA of the CDR3: TGTGCTAGCAACCTAGGGGGAAGTTCTAATGAAAAACTGTTTTTT. Translating gives CASNLGGSSNEKLFF. This chain links TRBV9 with TRBJ1-4, with D possibly matching TRBD1 (6 bases). This CDR3 spans 15 amino acids. Per the germline V gene, CDR1 is SGDLS and CDR2 is YYNGEE.

The rearrangement uses TRBV27 and TRBJ1-5; D remains ambiguous. V was clipped by 3 bases and J by 7 bases, with 13 bases between them. Per germline, CDR1 MNHEY and CDR2 SMNVEV (reference sequence). This CDR3 contains 14 residues. CDR3 nucleotides: TGTGCCAGCAGTTTCGGAGGGAGAGGACAGCCCCAGCATTTT. It is translated as CASSFGGRGQPQHF.

About this clone: Because it lacks the conserved phenylalanine or tryptophan at the end, this CDR3 is likely a read error. This chain uses TRBV28 with TRBJ1-3; no definite D call. The CDR3 has 11 amino acids. The germline V gene encodes CDR1 MDHEN and CDR2 SYDVKM. Between the trimmed V and J ends, which lost 7 bases and 5 bases, there was a span of 6 bases. The CDR3 coding sequence is TGTGCCAGCACGGGGAGAAACACCATATATTAT. It codes for CASTGRNTIYY.

V usage is TRBV2 and J usage is TRBJ1-5, with 7 bases that match TRBD1. CDR1 and CDR2 (germline): SNHLY, FYNNEI. V lost 2 bases, J lost 2 bases, and 9 bases stayed unmatched. The CDR3 length is 17 residues. The DNA of the CDR3 is TGTGCCAGCAGTGAAAGAACTTTAACAGGGGGCAATCAGCCCCAGCATTTT. Translation: CASSERTLTGGNQPQHF.

This chain joins TRBV28 and TRBJ2-7; 8 nucleotides line up with TRBD2. Germline assignment: CDR1 MDHEN and CDR2 SYDVKM. V lost 0 bases and J lost 0; bases outside the gene matches: 4. This CDR3 comprises 16 residues. The CDR3 DNA sequence: TGTGCCAGCAGTTTATGGCGAGCGGGGGACTCCTACGAGCAGTACTTC. Translating gives CASSLWRAGDSYEQYF.

The chain combines TRBV9 with TRBJ2-3; 8 bases line up with TRBD1. Germline-derived CDR1 and CDR2 are SGDLS and YYNGEE. V shed 2 bases and J 1 base; nucleotides not matched to a gene: 3. This CDR3 has 15 amino acids. CDR3 sequence (DNA): TGTGCCAGCAGCGTGACGACAGGGGGCACAGATACGCAGTATTTT. Its translation is CASSVTTGGTDTQYF.

This clone was detected only a few times. The chain recombines TRBV28 with TRBJ1-1; D is ambiguous. CDR3 size: 13 residues. The ends were cut back, 4 bases at V and 5 bases at J, with 11 bases in the middle. The germline gives CDR1 MDHEN, CDR2 SYDVKM. The CDR3 nucleotides read TGTGCCAGCAGTTCGCCTTCGGGGACTGAAGCTTTCTTT. Amino acid sequence: CASSSPSGTEAFF.

This clone was recorded only once. The chain links TRBV15 to TRBJ2-2; 8 bases line up with TRBD2. CDR1 LNHNV and CDR2 YYDKDF come from the germline V gene (reference sequence). The length of the CDR3 is 15 residues. The J segment lost 4 bases and the V segment lost 0 bases, leaving 1 base of the junction unmatched. CDR3 in amino acids: CATSREAGVTGELFF. The DNA for the CDR3 is TGTGCCACCAGCAGAGAAGCGGGAGTCACCGGGGAGCTGTTTTTT.

The chain combines TRBV5-5 with TRBJ2-1; TRBD1 matches at 7 bases. CDR3 length equals 15 residues. Trimming removed 4 bases from V and 8 bases from J; junction bases left unmatched: 12. Per germline, CDR1 SGHKS and CDR2 YYEKEE (reference sequence). The CDR3 reads CASSTRPPQGDEQFF. CDR3 sequence (DNA): TGTGCCAGCAGCACCAGGCCCCCCCAGGGGGATGAGCAGTTCTTC.

The rearrangement joins TRBV6-6 to TRBJ1-5; 11 bases match TRBD1. The CDR3 length is 15 residues. With V trimmed by 2 bases and J by 5 bases, 2 bases remained unmatched. Germline V gene lookup returns CDR1 MNHNY and CDR2 SVGAGI (reference sequence). The CDR3 reads CASSYRDRGDQPQHF. In DNA form, the CDR3 reads TGTGCCAGCAGTTACCGGGACAGGGGGGATCAGCCCCAGCATTTT.

The genes are TRBV28 and TRBJ1-1; D may be TRBD1 (6 bases). V gave up 6 bases and J gave up 4 bases, with 15 bases separating them. Germline V gene sequence: CDR1 MDHEN, CDR2 SYDVKM. This CDR3 spans 14 amino acids. The CDR3 loop reads CASSQGWDTTEAFF. Here the CDR3 DNA reads TGTGCCAGCAGCCAGGGTTGGGACACCACTGAAGCTTTCTTT.

The chain links TRBV2 to TRBJ2-5; the match to TRBD2 covers 7 bases. The CDR3 extends over 11 amino acids. The V gene's germline CDR1 is SNHLY and CDR2 FYNNEI. With V trimmed by 10 bases and J by 11 bases, 10 bases remained unmatched. CDR3 in DNA: TGTGCCACGACATATGGGGGGGAGCAGTACTTC. This encodes CATTYGGEQYF. Combining the CDR3 with reference TRBV2 and TRBJ2-5 gives the whole variable domain EPEVTQTPSHQVTQMGQEVILRCVPISNHLYFYWYRQILGQKVEFLVSFYNNEISEKSEIFDDQFSVERPDGSNFTLKIRSTKLEDSAMYFCATTYGGEQYFGPGTRLLVL.